These 17 T cell receptor beta chains came from one sample sequenced in a study of OX40 agonist ivuxolimab in advanced cancers. Clones were sequenced by immunoSEQ multiplex PCR, and TCRdb holds only the in-frame ones, with some missing. The sample includes just under 65,000 clones, 86% of them seen just once. The specimen comprised CD4+ or CD8+ T cells sorted from blood, sampled in a trial of the OX40 agonist ivuxolimab. The receptors shown here come from an adult with an advanced solid tumor such as melanoma, head and neck, liver or kidney cancer.

This chain links TRBV27 with TRBJ2-3; TRBD1 or TRBD2 may be the D gene (5 bases each). Per germline, CDR1 MNHEY and CDR2 SMNVEV (reference sequence). The V end lost 11 bases, the J end lost 1 base, and 25 bases lay between the germline ends. This CDR3 is built from 17 residues. CDR3 in DNA: TGTGCCCGCTTCAGTCGTCCGGGGACCTCTCGCACAGATACGCAGTATTTT. It specifies CARFSRPGTSRTDTQYF.

V and J are TRBV9 and TRBJ2-2; TRBD2 matches at 12 bases. The CDR3 consists of 16 residues. CDR1 and CDR2 from the germline V gene are SGDLS and YYNGEE. V lost 4 bases, J lost 3 bases, and 4 bases stayed unmatched. The DNA of the CDR3 is TGTGCCAGCAGCTTTAGACTAGCGGGAGACACCGGGGAGCTGTTTTTT. Protein product: CASSFRLAGDTGELFF.

V is TRBV30 and J is TRBJ2-1, with a tentative D call TRBD2 (6 bases). V lost 0 bases, J lost 6 bases, and 12 bases lay in between. Germline values: CDR1 GTSNPN, CDR2 SVGIG (reference sequence). The CDR3 runs 14 residues. CDR3 in DNA: TGTGCCTGGAGTGTACTAGGACTATCCAATGAGCAGTTCTTC. Translating it yields CAWSVLGLSNEQFF. Variable domain in full (rest from reference TRBV30 and TRBJ2-1): SQTIHQWPATLVQPVGSPLSLECTVEGTSNPNLYWYRQAAGRGLQLLFYSVGIGQISSEVPQNLSASRPQDRQFILSSKKLLLSDSGFYLCAWSVLGLSNEQFFGPGTRLTVL.

The rearrangement joins TRBV19 to TRBJ1-6, with D tentatively TRBD1 (6 bases). Germline V lookup: CDR1 LNHDA, CDR2 SQIVND (reference sequence). Trimming took off 6 bases at V and 0 bases at J, with 12 bases between the two ends. The CDR3 sequence is 16 residues long. Written as DNA, the CDR3 is TGTGCCAGTAGCGGGGGGACAAGCTCCTATAATTCACCCCTCCACTTT. Amino acids: CASSGGTSSYNSPLHF.

This rearrangement joins TRBV27 to TRBJ2-1; 11 nucleotides agree with TRBD1. CDR3 size: 15 residues. Germline-derived CDR1 and CDR2 are MNHEY and SMNVEV (reference sequence). Unmatched junction bases numbered 8, after V lost 4 bases and J lost 9 bases. The CDR3 loop is CASSSPGQGVSEQFF. Written as DNA, the CDR3 is TGTGCCAGCAGTTCCCCGGGACAGGGGGTATCTGAGCAGTTCTTC.

The chain recombines TRBV28 with TRBJ2-3; D ambiguous. CDR3 length equals 16 residues. In germline, CDR1 is MDHEN, CDR2 SYDVKM. V was shortened by 3 bases and J by 0 bases, with 13 bases between the two germline ends. This CDR3 reads CASSFSVRSSTDTQYF. CDR3 nucleotide sequence: TGTGCCAGCAGTTTTTCTGTACGGAGTAGCACAGATACGCAGTATTTT.

This chain links TRBV7-9 with TRBJ1-1; 8 nucleotides line up with TRBD1. The trim removed 6 bases at V and 4 bases at J, leaving 19 bases unmatched. The CDR3 sequence is 18 residues long. Germline CDR1 is SEHNR and CDR2 is FQNEAQ (reference sequence). Here the CDR3 reads CASREPVETRGPGTEAFF. In nucleotides, the CDR3 is TGTGCCAGCAGGGAACCGGTAGAAACCAGGGGGCCGGGCACTGAAGCTTTCTTT.

The chain is built from TRBV30 and TRBJ2-3; 12 nucleotides agree with TRBD2. The V gene end was trimmed by 0 bases and the J gene end by 3 bases; junction bases not matched to a gene: 16. CDR1 and CDR2 (germline): GTSNPN, SVGIG (reference sequence). CDR3 length: 20 residues. CDR3 coding DNA: TGTGCCTGGAGTGTACCCTCGCGCCCAATCCTAGCGGGAGGGACAGATACGCAGTATTTT. Protein: CAWSVPSRPILAGGTDTQYF.

The V gene is TRBV2, the J gene TRBJ2-1; D gene unclear. The germline V gene has CDR1 SNHLY and CDR2 FYNNEI. The length of the CDR3 is 11 residues. V shed 5 bases and J shed 7 bases, with 6 bases lying between them. Here the CDR3 reads CASSIINEQFF. The CDR3, as DNA: TGTGCCAGCAGTATTATAAATGAGCAGTTCTTC.

The J gene is TRBJ1-4, the V gene TRBV29-1; 8 nucleotides agree with TRBD1. This CDR3 contains 16 residues. With V trimmed by 7 bases and J by 1 base, 11 bases remained unmatched. The germline V gene has CDR1 SQVTM and CDR2 ANQGSEA. The CDR3 sequence is CSAGVSGGRTNEKLFF. DNA for the CDR3: TGCAGCGCAGGAGTATCAGGGGGCCGAACTAATGAAAAACTGTTTTTT.

V and J are TRBV28 and TRBJ1-5; 9 nucleotides align to TRBD1. The V and J ends lost 3 bases and 6 bases, in that order; junction bases with no gene match: 3. This CDR3 is built from 14 residues. Germline V lookup: CDR1 MDHEN, CDR2 SYDVKM. CDR3 bases: TGTGCCAGCAGTTTGGGACAGGGTGGTCAGCCCCAGCATTTT. Translating gives CASSLGQGGQPQHF. Full variable domain (rest looked up from reference TRBV28 and TRBJ1-5): DVKVTQSSRYLVKRTGEKVFLECVQDMDHENMFWYRQDPGLGLRLIYFSYDVKMKEKGDIPEGYSVSREKKERFSLILESASTNQTSMYLCASSLGQGGQPQHFGDGTRLSIL.

The chain recombines TRBV2 with TRBJ1-4; the D gene is possibly TRBD1 (6 bases). The ends were cut back, 3 bases at V and 5 bases at J, with 13 bases in the middle. The CDR3 covers 15 residues. Germline lookup yields CDR1 SNHLY and CDR2 FYNNEI. The CDR3 sequence is CASSEAGEANEKLFF. The CDR3 DNA reads TGTGCCAGCAGTGAGGCAGGGGAAGCAAATGAAAAACTGTTTTTT.

V gene TRBV9 combines with J gene TRBJ2-7; tentative D call: TRBD2 (5 bases). Per germline, CDR1 SGDLS and CDR2 YYNGEE. This CDR3 spans 15 amino acids. Trimming took 2 bases from V and 0 from J, leaving 12 bases between them. The CDR3 DNA reads TGTGCCAGCAGCGTGGGAGTGGGGAGCTCCTACGAGCAGTACTTC. As protein: CASSVGVGSSYEQYF.

This clone is a singleton in its sample. This chain joins TRBV27 and TRBJ2-3; perhaps TRBD2 as D (5 bases). Germline V lookup: CDR1 MNHEY, CDR2 SMNVEV (reference sequence). The ends were cut back, 3 bases at V and 2 bases at J, with 9 bases in the middle. The CDR3 extends over 14 amino acids. CDR3 in amino acids: CASSFSAVTDTQYF. CDR3 in DNA: TGTGCCAGCAGTTTCTCAGCGGTCACAGATACGCAGTATTTT.

This sequence joins TRBV7-3 and TRBJ2-1; 10 bases align to TRBD2. V trimming: 3 bases; J trimming: 3 bases; junction bases outside the gene matches: 2. Germline V gene data show CDR1 as SGHTA and CDR2 as FQGTGA. This CDR3 comprises 15 residues. In DNA form, the CDR3 reads TGTGCCAGCAGCTTTGGGACTAGCGTCTACAATGAGCAGTTCTTC. Translating it yields CASSFGTSVYNEQFF.

This chain joins TRBV30 and TRBJ2-1; TRBD2 matches 7 bases. Per the germline V gene, CDR1 is GTSNPN and CDR2 is SVGIG (reference sequence). V shed 2 bases, J shed 2 bases, and the junction held 3 bases outside the gene matches. The CDR3 contains 14 residues. CDR3 amino acids: CAWSRGSTYNEQFF. CDR3 nucleotides: TGTGCCTGGAGTCGCGGGAGTACCTACAATGAGCAGTTCTTC.

V gene TRBV9 combines with J gene TRBJ2-2, with unresolved D. The CDR3 spans 16 residues. Germline V gene data show CDR1 as SGDLS and CDR2 as YYNGEE. The V end lost 0 bases, the J end lost 0 bases, and 9 bases lay between the germline ends. CDR3 sequence reads: CASSVERVTNTGELFF. CDR3 coding DNA: TGTGCCAGCAGCGTAGAAAGGGTTACGAACACCGGGGAGCTGTTTTTT.